Below, 28 T cell receptor beta chains from the same sample are listed, as sequenced in a study of T cells after yellow fever vaccination. One entry per CDR3 protein, called by TCRdb with MiXCR from the 5' RACE reads. The sample lists 300,000 to 350,000 distinct CDR3 sequences; approximately 4% were seen once. Sequenced material: PBMCs, taken 15 days after the yellow fever booster vaccination. Receptor source: a man younger than 35 who received the YFV17D yellow fever vaccine.

V gene TRBV7-8 combines with J gene TRBJ1-3; 7 nucleotides line up with TRBD1. CDR1 and CDR2 from the germline V gene are SGHVS and FQNEAQ. Trimming at V came to 5 bases and at J to 1 base, leaving 2 bases not matched to a gene. The CDR3 covers 14 residues. CDR3 amino acids: CASSNRGSGNTIYF. The CDR3 DNA reads TGTGCCAGCAGCAACAGGGGATCTGGAAACACCATATATTTT.

This clonotype was detected a few times. The chain employs TRBV5-1 and TRBJ1-1; possibly TRBD1 for D (5 bases). V lost 0 bases to trimming and J lost 4 bases, with 10 bases between them. From germline, CDR1 is SGHRS and CDR2 YFSETQ. This CDR3 has 14 amino acids. This CDR3 is CASSLEGHGTEAFF. The CDR3 DNA reads TGCGCCAGCAGCTTGGAAGGACACGGCACTGAAGCTTTCTTT.

As concerns this clonotype: Its ends do not fully match the called genes, so a read error is possible. The V and J genes are TRBV18 and TRBJ1-1; no clear D. From germline, CDR1 is KGHSH and CDR2 LQKENI. This CDR3 has 14 amino acids. The CDR3 DNA reads as TGTGCCATCTCACCCCCCAGGTTCGGAACTGATGCTTTCTTT. Translated, it gives CAISPPRFGTDAFF.

The chain employs TRBV10-3 and TRBJ1-2; D might be TRBD1 (5 bases). The germline V gene encodes CDR1 ENHRY and CDR2 SYGVKD. V was cut by 0 bases and J by 2 bases, with 7 bases left in between. The CDR3 is 14 residues long. CDR3 coding DNA: TGTGCCATCAGTGAGTCGGGGCAGAACTATGGCTACACCTTC. Protein product: CAISESGQNYGYTF.

The chain carries TRBV5-1 and TRBJ2-1; D is undetermined. Germline-derived CDR1 and CDR2 are SGHRS and YFSETQ. V was cut by 4 bases and J by 5 bases, with 13 bases left in between. The CDR3 sequence is 14 residues long. CDR3 region: CASSHPEPNNEQFF. The CDR3 DNA reads TGCGCCAGCAGCCACCCCGAACCCAACAATGAGCAGTTCTTC.

The chain uses TRBV5-1 and TRBJ2-7; maybe TRBD1 (6 bases). This CDR3 has 14 residues. The V gene lost 4 bases and the J gene lost 1 base, with 12 bases spanning the gap. Per germline, CDR1 SGHRS and CDR2 YFSETQ. This chain's CDR3 is CASSPWGPSYEQYV. For the CDR3, the DNA is TGCGCCAGCAGCCCCTGGGGGCCGTCCTACGAGCAGTACGTC.

V and J are TRBV15 and TRBJ1-2; D may be TRBD1 (6 bases). V was clipped by 1 base and J by 0 bases, with 15 bases between them. The V gene's germline CDR1 is LNHNV and CDR2 YYDKDF (reference sequence). The length of the CDR3 is 17 residues. This CDR3 reads CATSRGGLTGPNYGYTF. CDR3 bases: TGTGCCACCAGCAGAGGGGGGCTGACAGGACCTAACTATGGCTACACCTTC.

The CDR3 is CASSQDLGQANTGELFF. Written as DNA, the CDR3 is TGCGCCAGCAGCCAAGATTTGGGACAAGCGAACACCGGGGAGCTGTTTTTT. The chain links TRBV4-1 to TRBJ2-2; D is perhaps TRBD1 (6 bases). V was pared by 0 bases and J by 0 bases, with 11 bases between. This CDR3 comprises 17 residues. CDR1 MGHRA and CDR2 YSYEKL come from the germline V gene.

Only a few counts were recorded for this clonotype. The chain has TRBV7-9 and TRBJ2-4; D is tentatively TRBD1 or TRBD2 (6 bases each). Trimming shortened V by 0 bases and J by 7 bases, and 13 bases separated the two germline ends. The CDR3 runs 15 residues. Germline V gene lookup returns CDR1 SEHNR and CDR2 FQNEAQ (reference sequence). CDR3 nucleotide sequence: TGTGCCAGCAGCTTAGCTCCTCGGGGGCTGAACATTCAGTACTTC. Encoded protein: CASSLAPRGLNIQYF.

This clonotype was found many times. The chain joins TRBV29-1 to TRBJ1-5; 8 bases match TRBD1. CDR1 and CDR2 from the germline V gene are SQVTM and ANQGSEA. This CDR3 is 14 amino acids long. V lost 4 bases to trimming and J lost 3 bases; unmatched junction nucleotides: 5. The CDR3 sequence is CSVGTGSNNQPQHF. As DNA, the CDR3 is TGCAGCGTTGGGACAGGGTCGAACAATCAGCCCCAGCATTTT.

Comments on this clonotype: Germline is not matched at one junction end, which may reflect a read error. The chain combines TRBV5-4 with TRBJ2-3, with 8 nucleotides matching TRBD2. Germline CDR1 is SGHNT and CDR2 is YYREEE (reference sequence). The length of the CDR3 is 14 residues. CDR3 sequence reads: CASSPGGGLDAQYF. CDR3 DNA: TGTGCCAGCAGCCCCGGGGGGGGGTTAGATGCGCAGTATTTT.

This chain uses TRBV2 with TRBJ1-2; 7 nucleotides line up with TRBD1. The CDR3 spans 14 residues. Per germline, CDR1 SNHLY and CDR2 FYNNEI. Losses at the gene ends were 8 bases for V and 8 bases for J; bases not matched to a gene: 14. CDR3 sequence (DNA): TGTGCCAGCTTTCCCTTGACAGGGAGGCCCGGCTACACCTTC. Protein: CASFPLTGRPGYTF.

This clonotype was detected only a few times. The chain couples TRBV7-6 to TRBJ2-1; D may be TRBD2 (5 bases). Per the germline V gene, CDR1 is SGHVS and CDR2 is FNYEAQ. The CDR3 spans 15 residues. V was trimmed by 2 bases and J by 0 bases, leaving 8 bases between them. The DNA of the CDR3 is TGTGCCAGCAGCTTACCTAGCAGCTCCTACAATGAGCAGTTCTTC. Its protein is CASSLPSSSYNEQFF. The full variable domain, in which reference TRBV7-6 and TRBJ2-1 provide the parts outside the CDR3, is GAGVSQSPRYKVTKRGQDVALRCDPISGHVSLYWYRQALGQGPEFLTYFNYEAQQDKSGLPNDRFSAERPEGSISTLTIQRTEQRDSAMYRCASSLPSSSYNEQFFGPGTRLTVL.

V is TRBV10-2 and J is TRBJ2-7; perhaps TRBD1 as D (6 bases). There are 12 residues in the CDR3. V was pared by 6 bases and J by 6 bases, with 12 bases between. CDR1 is WSHSY and CDR2 is SAAADI in the germline V gene. CDR3 region: CASRGGSPEQYF. The CDR3, as DNA: TGCGCCAGCAGAGGGGGATCGCCCGAGCAGTACTTC.

This clonotype has just a few counts. The J gene is TRBJ1-5, the V gene TRBV28, with D perhaps TRBD1 (5 bases). CDR3 length: 16 amino acids. The V and J ends lost 6 bases and 6 bases respectively, with 21 bases between them. Germline values: CDR1 MDHEN, CDR2 SYDVKM. The CDR3 is CASSPPQGGPGQPQHF. DNA for the CDR3: TGTGCCAGCAGCCCCCCCCAGGGAGGGCCAGGTCAGCCCCAGCATTTT.

This clonotype was seen many times. The V gene is TRBV29-1, the J gene TRBJ1-1; possibly TRBD1 for D (5 bases). Trimming removed 6 bases at V and 5 bases at J, with 16 bases between. Germline CDR1 and CDR2: SQVTM and ANQGSEA. The CDR3 loop spans 13 amino acids. CDR3: CSVTVQGGTEAFF. The CDR3 DNA is TGCAGCGTCACTGTTCAGGGAGGAACTGAAGCTTTCTTT.

This clonotype has only a few counts. The CDR3 region is CASSLNWEGNQPQHF. The CDR3 region has the DNA TGTGCCAGCAGTTTAAATTGGGAGGGCAATCAGCCCCAGCATTTT. V and J are TRBV27 and TRBJ1-5; D not resolved. The CDR3 consists of 15 residues. V shed 2 bases and J shed 2 bases, with 10 bases lying between them. Germline loops: CDR1 MNHEY, CDR2 SMNVEV (reference sequence).

The chain is built from TRBV5-1 and TRBJ2-5; D may correspond to TRBD1 or TRBD2 (5 bases each). Trimming shortened V by 7 bases and J by 5 bases, and 24 bases separated the two germline ends. The CDR3 has 16 amino acids. Germline V gene data show CDR1 as SGHRS and CDR2 as YFSETQ. CDR3 protein: CASLQPPQPGRETQYF. Here the CDR3 DNA reads TGCGCCAGCCTTCAGCCTCCCCAACCGGGGCGGGAGACCCAGTACTTC.

This clonotype has only a few counts. The rearrangement uses TRBV5-1 and TRBJ2-5; D is possibly TRBD1 (6 bases). There are 15 residues in the CDR3. From germline, CDR1 is SGHRS and CDR2 YFSETQ. Trimming removed 3 bases from V and 1 base from J, with 13 bases in between. This chain's CDR3 is CASSWIGTRQETQYF. The CDR3, as DNA: TGCGCCAGCAGCTGGATCGGGACACGCCAAGAGACCCAGTACTTC.

The sample holds many counts of this clonotype. The genes are TRBV9 and TRBJ1-5; D is undetermined. Germline assignment: CDR1 SGDLS and CDR2 YYNGEE. V lost 0 bases to trimming and J lost 2 bases, with 9 bases between them. The CDR3 runs to 15 residues. The CDR3 sequence: CASSVGTRGNQPQHF. CDR3 in DNA: TGTGCCAGCAGCGTAGGTACCCGGGGCAATCAGCCCCAGCATTTT.

The chain is built from TRBV5-1 and TRBJ2-1, with 10 bases aligning to TRBD2. From germline, CDR1 is SGHRS and CDR2 YFSETQ. Germline trimming cut 4 bases from V and 7 bases from J; bases unmatched to any gene: 11. There are 16 residues in the CDR3. In nucleotides, the CDR3 is TGCGCCAGCAGCCCGCGTTTGAGCGGGGGGGGGAATGAGCAGTTCTTC. This encodes CASSPRLSGGGNEQFF.

This clonotype was found a few times. The chain employs TRBV7-2 and TRBJ1-5; 12 bases line up with TRBD1. The trim removed 1 base at V and 5 bases at J, leaving 6 bases unmatched. The CDR3 is made up of 17 amino acids. Germline V lookup: CDR1 SGHTA, CDR2 FQGNSA. The CDR3 reads CASSLGDRGRPDQPQHF. The CDR3 DNA follows: TGTGCCAGCAGCTTAGGGGACAGGGGGCGCCCCGATCAGCCCCAGCATTTT. The complete variable domain, with remaining parts taken from reference TRBV7-2 and TRBJ1-5, reads GAGVSQSPSNKVTEKGKDVELRCDPISGHTALYWYRQSLGQGLEFLIYFQGNSAPDKSGLPSDRFSAERTGGSVSTLTIQRTQQEDSAVYLCASSLGDRGRPDQPQHFGDGTRLSIL.

This chain connects TRBV6-5 to TRBJ2-7; 9 bases are a match to TRBD1. Germline V CDR1 and CDR2: MNHEY, SVGAGI. This CDR3 is 16 amino acids long. The V gene end was trimmed by 2 bases and the J gene end by 0 bases; junction bases not matched to a gene: 5. Written as DNA, the CDR3 is TGTGCCAGCAGTTACCGCGGACAGGGGATCTCCTACGAGCAGTACTTC. The encoded protein is CASSYRGQGISYEQYF.

The chain has TRBV27 and TRBJ1-1, with no clear D. The CDR3 is 14 residues long. Germline values: CDR1 MNHEY, CDR2 SMNVEV (reference sequence). Trimming shortened V by 1 base and J by 1 base, and 7 bases separated the two germline ends. CDR3 bases: TGTGCCAGCAGTTTATACCGCAAGAACACTGAAGCTTTCTTT. Amino acids: CASSLYRKNTEAFF.

Ten or more counts support this clonotype. The chain combines TRBV28 with TRBJ1-1; D possibly corresponds to TRBD1 (6 bases). The CDR3 sequence is 13 residues long. Germline CDR1 and CDR2: MDHEN and SYDVKM. V gave up 7 bases and J gave up 3 bases, with 12 bases separating them. CDR3 protein: CASIQGRDTEAFF. In DNA form, the CDR3 reads TGTGCCAGCATCCAGGGGAGAGACACTGAAGCTTTCTTT. The full variable domain, its missing parts supplied by reference TRBV28 and TRBJ1-1, is DVKVTQSSRYLVKRTGEKVFLECVQDMDHENMFWYRQDPGLGLRLIYFSYDVKMKEKGDIPEGYSVSREKKERFSLILESASTNQTSMYLCASIQGRDTEAFFGQGTRLTVV.

This clonotype was detected many times. The rearrangement uses TRBV5-5 and TRBJ2-1, with 9 bases fitting TRBD1. CDR1 and CDR2 from the germline V gene are SGHKS and YYEKEE (reference sequence). The CDR3 runs 15 residues. The V and J ends lost 2 bases and 3 bases, in that order; junction bases with no gene match: 3. CDR3 region: CASSFTGGVYNEQFF. The DNA of the CDR3 is TGTGCCAGCAGCTTTACAGGGGGCGTCTACAATGAGCAGTTCTTC.

The V and J genes are TRBV6-2 or TRBV6-3 and TRBJ2-1; 9 nucleotides agree with TRBD2. The CDR3 runs 16 residues. The V gene's germline CDR1 is MNHEY and CDR2 SVGEGT. J gave up 7 bases and V 7 bases, and 14 bases lay outside the gene matches. For the CDR3, the DNA is TGTGCCAGCATCGGTATAGCGGGGGTGGAGTTGAATGAGCAGTTCTTC. This translates into CASIGIAGVELNEQFF.

The J gene is TRBJ2-3, the V gene TRBV2; either TRBD1 or TRBD2 may fit D (5 bases each). Between the trimmed V and J ends, which lost 6 bases and 6 bases, there was a span of 13 bases. The germline V gene has CDR1 SNHLY and CDR2 FYNNEI. This CDR3 has 13 residues. The CDR3 here is CASRGTREDTQYF. The DNA for the CDR3 is TGTGCCAGCAGGGGGACCCGCGAGGATACGCAGTATTTT.